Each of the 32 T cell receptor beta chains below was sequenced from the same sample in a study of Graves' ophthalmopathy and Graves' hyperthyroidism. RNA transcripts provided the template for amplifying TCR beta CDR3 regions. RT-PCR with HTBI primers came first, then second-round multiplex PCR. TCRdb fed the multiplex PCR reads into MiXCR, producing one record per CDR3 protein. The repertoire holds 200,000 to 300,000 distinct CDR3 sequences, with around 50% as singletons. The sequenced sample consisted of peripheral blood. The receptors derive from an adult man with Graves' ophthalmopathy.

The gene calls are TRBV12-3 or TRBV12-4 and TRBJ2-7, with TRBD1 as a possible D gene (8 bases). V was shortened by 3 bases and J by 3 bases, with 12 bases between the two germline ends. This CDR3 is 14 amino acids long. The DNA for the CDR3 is TGTGCCAGCAGTTTGACAGGGGAGGGCTACGAGCAGTACTTC. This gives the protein CASSLTGEGYEQYF.

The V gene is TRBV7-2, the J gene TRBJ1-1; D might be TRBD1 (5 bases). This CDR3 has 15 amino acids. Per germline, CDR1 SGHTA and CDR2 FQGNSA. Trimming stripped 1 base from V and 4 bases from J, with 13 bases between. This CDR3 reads CASSLVRGLGTEAFF. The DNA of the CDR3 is TGTGCCAGCAGCTTAGTTAGGGGTTTGGGCACTGAAGCTTTCTTT.

The CDR3 DNA sequence: TGTGCCAGCAGCGCAGTACCGGGACAGGGGTATAATTCACCCCTCCACTTT. It encodes CASSAVPGQGYNSPLHF. The chain recombines TRBV9 with TRBJ1-6; TRBD1 matches 10 bases. Germline loops: CDR1 SGDLS, CDR2 YYNGEE. This CDR3 is built from 17 residues. Losses at the gene ends were 3 bases for V and 4 bases for J; bases not matched to a gene: 7.

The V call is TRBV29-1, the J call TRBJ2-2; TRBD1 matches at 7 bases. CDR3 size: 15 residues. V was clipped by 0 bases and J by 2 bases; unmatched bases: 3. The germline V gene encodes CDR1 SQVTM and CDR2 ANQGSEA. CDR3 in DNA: TGCAGCGTTGAAGATAACAGGGGAAACACCGGGGAGCTGTTTTTT. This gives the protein CSVEDNRGNTGELFF.

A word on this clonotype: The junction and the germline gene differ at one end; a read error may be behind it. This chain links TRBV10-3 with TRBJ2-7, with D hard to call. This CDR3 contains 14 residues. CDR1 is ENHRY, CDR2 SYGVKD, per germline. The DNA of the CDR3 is TGTGCCAGCAGTACCTTACCCGTGAGGAACGAGCAGTACTTC. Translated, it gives CASSTLPVRNEQYF.

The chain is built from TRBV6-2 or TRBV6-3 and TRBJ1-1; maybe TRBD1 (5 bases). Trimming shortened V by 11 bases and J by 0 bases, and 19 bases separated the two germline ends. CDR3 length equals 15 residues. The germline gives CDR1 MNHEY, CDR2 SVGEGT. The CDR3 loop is CAGTSARAMNTEAFF. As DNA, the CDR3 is TGTGCCGGCACTTCGGCCAGGGCAATGAACACTGAAGCTTTCTTT.

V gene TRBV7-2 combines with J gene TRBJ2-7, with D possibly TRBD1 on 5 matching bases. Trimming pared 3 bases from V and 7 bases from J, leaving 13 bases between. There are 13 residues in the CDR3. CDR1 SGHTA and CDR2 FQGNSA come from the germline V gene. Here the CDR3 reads CASSLGGAPEQYF. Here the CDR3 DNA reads TGTGCCAGCAGCTTGGGTGGGGCGCCTGAGCAGTACTTC.

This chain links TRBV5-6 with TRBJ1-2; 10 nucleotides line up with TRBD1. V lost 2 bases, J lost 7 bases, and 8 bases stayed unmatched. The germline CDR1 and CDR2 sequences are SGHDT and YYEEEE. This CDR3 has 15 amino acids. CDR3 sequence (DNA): TGTGCCAGCAGCTTTCAAGGACAGGGGGATTCTGGCTACACCTTC. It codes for CASSFQGQGDSGYTF.

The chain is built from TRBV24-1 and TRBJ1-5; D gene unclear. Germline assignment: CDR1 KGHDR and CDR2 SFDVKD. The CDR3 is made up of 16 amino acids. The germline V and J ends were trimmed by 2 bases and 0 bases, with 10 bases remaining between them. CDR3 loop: CATSDSIGYSNQPQHF. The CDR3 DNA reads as TGTGCCACCAGTGATTCTATAGGTTATAGCAATCAGCCCCAGCATTTT.

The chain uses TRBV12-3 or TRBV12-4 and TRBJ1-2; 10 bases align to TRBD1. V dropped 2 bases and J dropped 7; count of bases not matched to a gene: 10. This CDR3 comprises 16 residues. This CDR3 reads CASSLRGTGAVGGYTF. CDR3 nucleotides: TGTGCCAGCAGTTTAAGGGGGACAGGGGCGGTTGGTGGCTACACCTTC.

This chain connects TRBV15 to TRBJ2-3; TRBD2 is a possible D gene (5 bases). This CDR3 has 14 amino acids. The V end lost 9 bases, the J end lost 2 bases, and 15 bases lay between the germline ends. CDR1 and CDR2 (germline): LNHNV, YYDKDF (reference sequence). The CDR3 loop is CATVKSGSTDTQYF. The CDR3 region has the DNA TGTGCCACGGTAAAAAGCGGATCCACAGATACGCAGTATTTT.

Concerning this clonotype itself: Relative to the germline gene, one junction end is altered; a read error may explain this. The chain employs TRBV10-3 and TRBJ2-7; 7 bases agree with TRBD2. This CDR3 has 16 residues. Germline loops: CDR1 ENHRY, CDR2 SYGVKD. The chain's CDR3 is CASSLSWGGTSYEQYF. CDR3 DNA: TGTGCCAGCAGTCTCTCCTGGGGAGGGACCTCCTACGAGCAGTACTTC.

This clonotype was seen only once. For the CDR3, the DNA is TGTGCCAGCAGTGAAGAGGCAGGGGGTTTTCACGAGCAGTACTTC. Residues: CASSEEAGGFHEQYF. This sequence joins TRBV2 and TRBJ2-7, with TRBD1 identical over 7 bases. The CDR3 is 15 amino acids. Per germline, CDR1 SNHLY and CDR2 FYNNEI. V shed 1 base, J shed 5 bases, and the junction held 8 bases outside the gene matches.

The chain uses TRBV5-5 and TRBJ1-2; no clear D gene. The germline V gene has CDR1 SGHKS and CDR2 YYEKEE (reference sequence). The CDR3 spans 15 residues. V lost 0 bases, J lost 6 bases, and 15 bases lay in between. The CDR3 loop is CASSLGVGQPDGYTF. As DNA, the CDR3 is TGTGCCAGCAGCTTGGGGGTTGGGCAACCCGATGGCTACACCTTC.

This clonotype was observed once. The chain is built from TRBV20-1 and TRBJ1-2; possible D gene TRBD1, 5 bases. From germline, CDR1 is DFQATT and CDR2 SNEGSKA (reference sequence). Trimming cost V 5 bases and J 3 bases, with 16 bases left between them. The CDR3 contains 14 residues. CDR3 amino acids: CSALGIGGDYGYTF. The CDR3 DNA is TGCAGTGCTTTAGGCATCGGGGGAGACTATGGCTACACCTTC.

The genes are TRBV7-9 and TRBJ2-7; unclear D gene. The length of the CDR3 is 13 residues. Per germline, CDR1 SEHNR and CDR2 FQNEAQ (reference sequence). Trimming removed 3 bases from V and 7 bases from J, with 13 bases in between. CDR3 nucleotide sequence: TGTGCCAGCAGCTTCAGTCTTGGGTCTGAGCAGTACTTC. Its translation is CASSFSLGSEQYF.

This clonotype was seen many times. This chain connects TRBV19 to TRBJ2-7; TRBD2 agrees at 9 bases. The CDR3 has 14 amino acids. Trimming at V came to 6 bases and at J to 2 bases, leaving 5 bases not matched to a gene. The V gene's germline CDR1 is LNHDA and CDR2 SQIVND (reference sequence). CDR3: CASSSVAGAYEQYF. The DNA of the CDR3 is TGTGCCAGTAGCTCTGTAGCGGGAGCCTACGAGCAGTACTTC.

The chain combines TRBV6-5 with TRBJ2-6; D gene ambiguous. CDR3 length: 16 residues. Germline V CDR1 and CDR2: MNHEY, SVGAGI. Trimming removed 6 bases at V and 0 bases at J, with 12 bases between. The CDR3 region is CASRPLDVSGANVLTF. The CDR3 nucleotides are TGTGCCAGCAGGCCCCTGGACGTCTCTGGGGCCAACGTCCTGACTTTC.

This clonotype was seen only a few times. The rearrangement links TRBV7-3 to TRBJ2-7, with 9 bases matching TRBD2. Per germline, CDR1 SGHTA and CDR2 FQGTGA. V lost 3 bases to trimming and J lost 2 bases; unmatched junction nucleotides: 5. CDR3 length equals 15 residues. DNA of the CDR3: TGTGCCAGCAGCTTGGGGACTAGCACGCCCTACGAGCAGTACTTC. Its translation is CASSLGTSTPYEQYF. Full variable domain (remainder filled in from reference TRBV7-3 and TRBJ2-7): GAGVSQTPSNKVTEKGKYVELRCDPISGHTALYWYRQSLGQGPEFLIYFQGTGAADDSGLPNDRFFAVRPEGSVSTLKIQRTERGDSAVYLCASSLGTSTPYEQYFGPGTRLTVT.

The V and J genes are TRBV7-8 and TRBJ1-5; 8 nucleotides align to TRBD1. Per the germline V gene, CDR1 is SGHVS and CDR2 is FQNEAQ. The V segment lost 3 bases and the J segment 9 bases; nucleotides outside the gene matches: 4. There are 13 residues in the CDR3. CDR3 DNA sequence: TGTGCCAGCAGCTTCGGACAGGGCCCGCCCCAGCATTTT. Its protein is CASSFGQGPPQHF.

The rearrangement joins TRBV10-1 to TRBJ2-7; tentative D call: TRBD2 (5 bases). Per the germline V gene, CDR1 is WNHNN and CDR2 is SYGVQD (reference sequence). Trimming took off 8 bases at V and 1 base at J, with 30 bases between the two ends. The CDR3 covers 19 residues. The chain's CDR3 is CASQTEAEDHPPQSYEQYF. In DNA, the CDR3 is TGCGCCAGCCAAACCGAAGCGGAGGACCATCCGCCTCAATCCTACGAGCAGTACTTC.

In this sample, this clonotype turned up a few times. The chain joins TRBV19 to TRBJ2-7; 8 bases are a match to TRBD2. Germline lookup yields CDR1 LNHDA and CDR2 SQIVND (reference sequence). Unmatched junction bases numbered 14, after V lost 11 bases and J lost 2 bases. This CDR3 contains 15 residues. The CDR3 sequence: CAPLIQGTRPYEQYF. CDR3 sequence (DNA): TGTGCCCCATTAATTCAAGGGACTAGACCCTACGAGCAGTACTTC.

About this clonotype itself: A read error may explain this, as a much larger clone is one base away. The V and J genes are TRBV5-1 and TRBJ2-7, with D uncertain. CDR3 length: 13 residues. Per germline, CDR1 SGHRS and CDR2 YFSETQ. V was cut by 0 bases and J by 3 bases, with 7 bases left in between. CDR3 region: CASSLEGHYEQYF. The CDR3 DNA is TGCGCCAGCAGCTTGGAGGGCCACTACGAGCAGTACTTC.

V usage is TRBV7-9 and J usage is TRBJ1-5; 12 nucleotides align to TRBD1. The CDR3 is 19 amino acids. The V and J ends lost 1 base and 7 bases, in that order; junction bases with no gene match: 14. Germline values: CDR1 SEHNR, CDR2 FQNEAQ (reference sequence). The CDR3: CASSLGSLRDRGPGQPQHF. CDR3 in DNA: TGTGCCAGCAGCTTAGGGTCTCTCCGGGACAGGGGGCCCGGACAGCCCCAGCATTTT. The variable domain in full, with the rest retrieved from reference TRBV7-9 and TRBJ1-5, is DTGVSQNPRHKITKRGQNVTFRCDPISEHNRLYWYRQTLGQGPEFLTYFQNEAQLEKSRLLSDRFSAERPKGSFSTLEIQRTEQGDSAMYLCASSLGSLRDRGPGQPQHFGDGTRLSIL.

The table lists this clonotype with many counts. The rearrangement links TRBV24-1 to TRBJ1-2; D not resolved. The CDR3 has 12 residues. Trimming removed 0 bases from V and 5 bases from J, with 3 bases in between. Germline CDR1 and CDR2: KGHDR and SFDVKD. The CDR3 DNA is TGTGCCACCAGTGATTTGGTATATGGCTACACCTTC. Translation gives CATSDLVYGYTF.

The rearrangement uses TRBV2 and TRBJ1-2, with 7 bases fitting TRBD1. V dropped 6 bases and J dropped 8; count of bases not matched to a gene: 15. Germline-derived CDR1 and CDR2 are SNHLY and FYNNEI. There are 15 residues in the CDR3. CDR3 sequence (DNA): TGTGCCAGCAGGGATATAGGGCAGGGGGAAGGGGGCTACACCTTC. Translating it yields CASRDIGQGEGGYTF.

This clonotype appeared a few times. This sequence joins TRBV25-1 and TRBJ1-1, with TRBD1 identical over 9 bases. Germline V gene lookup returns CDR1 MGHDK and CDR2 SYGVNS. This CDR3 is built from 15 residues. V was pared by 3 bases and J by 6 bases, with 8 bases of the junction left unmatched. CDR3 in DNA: TGTGCCAGCAGTGACCCTCGGACAGGGGAACCTGAAGCTTTCTTT. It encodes CASSDPRTGEPEAFF.

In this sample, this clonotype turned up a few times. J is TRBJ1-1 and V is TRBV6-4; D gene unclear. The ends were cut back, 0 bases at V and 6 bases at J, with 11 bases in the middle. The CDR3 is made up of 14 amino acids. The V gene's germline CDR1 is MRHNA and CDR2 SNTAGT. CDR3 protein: CASSDSMEESEAFF. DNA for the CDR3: TGTGCCAGCAGTGACTCGATGGAGGAATCTGAAGCTTTCTTT.

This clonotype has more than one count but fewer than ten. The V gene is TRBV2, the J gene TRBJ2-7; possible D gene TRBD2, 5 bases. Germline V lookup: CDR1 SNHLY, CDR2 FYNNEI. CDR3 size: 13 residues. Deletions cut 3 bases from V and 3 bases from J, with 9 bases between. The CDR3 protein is CASSDRSGYEQYF. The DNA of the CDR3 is TGTGCCAGCAGTGATAGGAGCGGCTACGAGCAGTACTTC.

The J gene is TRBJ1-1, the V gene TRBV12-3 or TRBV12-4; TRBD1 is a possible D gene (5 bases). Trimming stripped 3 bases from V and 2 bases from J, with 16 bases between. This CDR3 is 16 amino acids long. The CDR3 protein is CASSLGTQTPNTEAFF. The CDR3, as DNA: TGTGCCAGCAGTTTGGGGACCCAAACTCCTAACACTGAAGCTTTCTTT.

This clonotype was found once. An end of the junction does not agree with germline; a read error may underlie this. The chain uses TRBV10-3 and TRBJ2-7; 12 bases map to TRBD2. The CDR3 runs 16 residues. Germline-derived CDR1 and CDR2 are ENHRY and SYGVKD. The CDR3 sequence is CASSSLAGGGSYEQYF. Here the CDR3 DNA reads TGTGCCAGCAGTTCCCTAGCGGGAGGGGGCTCCTACGAGCAGTACTTC.

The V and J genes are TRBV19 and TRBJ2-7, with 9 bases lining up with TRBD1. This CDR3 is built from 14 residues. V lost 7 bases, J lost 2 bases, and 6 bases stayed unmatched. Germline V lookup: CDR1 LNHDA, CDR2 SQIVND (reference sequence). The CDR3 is CASTPGDRAYEQYF. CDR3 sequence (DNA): TGTGCCAGTACCCCGGGGGACAGGGCCTACGAGCAGTACTTC. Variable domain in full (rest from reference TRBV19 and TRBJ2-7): DGGITQSPKYLFRKEGQNVTLSCEQNLNHDAMYWYRQDPGQGLRLIYYSQIVNDFQKGDIAEGYSVSREKKESFPLTVTSAQKNPTAFYLCASTPGDRAYEQYFGPGTRLTVT.